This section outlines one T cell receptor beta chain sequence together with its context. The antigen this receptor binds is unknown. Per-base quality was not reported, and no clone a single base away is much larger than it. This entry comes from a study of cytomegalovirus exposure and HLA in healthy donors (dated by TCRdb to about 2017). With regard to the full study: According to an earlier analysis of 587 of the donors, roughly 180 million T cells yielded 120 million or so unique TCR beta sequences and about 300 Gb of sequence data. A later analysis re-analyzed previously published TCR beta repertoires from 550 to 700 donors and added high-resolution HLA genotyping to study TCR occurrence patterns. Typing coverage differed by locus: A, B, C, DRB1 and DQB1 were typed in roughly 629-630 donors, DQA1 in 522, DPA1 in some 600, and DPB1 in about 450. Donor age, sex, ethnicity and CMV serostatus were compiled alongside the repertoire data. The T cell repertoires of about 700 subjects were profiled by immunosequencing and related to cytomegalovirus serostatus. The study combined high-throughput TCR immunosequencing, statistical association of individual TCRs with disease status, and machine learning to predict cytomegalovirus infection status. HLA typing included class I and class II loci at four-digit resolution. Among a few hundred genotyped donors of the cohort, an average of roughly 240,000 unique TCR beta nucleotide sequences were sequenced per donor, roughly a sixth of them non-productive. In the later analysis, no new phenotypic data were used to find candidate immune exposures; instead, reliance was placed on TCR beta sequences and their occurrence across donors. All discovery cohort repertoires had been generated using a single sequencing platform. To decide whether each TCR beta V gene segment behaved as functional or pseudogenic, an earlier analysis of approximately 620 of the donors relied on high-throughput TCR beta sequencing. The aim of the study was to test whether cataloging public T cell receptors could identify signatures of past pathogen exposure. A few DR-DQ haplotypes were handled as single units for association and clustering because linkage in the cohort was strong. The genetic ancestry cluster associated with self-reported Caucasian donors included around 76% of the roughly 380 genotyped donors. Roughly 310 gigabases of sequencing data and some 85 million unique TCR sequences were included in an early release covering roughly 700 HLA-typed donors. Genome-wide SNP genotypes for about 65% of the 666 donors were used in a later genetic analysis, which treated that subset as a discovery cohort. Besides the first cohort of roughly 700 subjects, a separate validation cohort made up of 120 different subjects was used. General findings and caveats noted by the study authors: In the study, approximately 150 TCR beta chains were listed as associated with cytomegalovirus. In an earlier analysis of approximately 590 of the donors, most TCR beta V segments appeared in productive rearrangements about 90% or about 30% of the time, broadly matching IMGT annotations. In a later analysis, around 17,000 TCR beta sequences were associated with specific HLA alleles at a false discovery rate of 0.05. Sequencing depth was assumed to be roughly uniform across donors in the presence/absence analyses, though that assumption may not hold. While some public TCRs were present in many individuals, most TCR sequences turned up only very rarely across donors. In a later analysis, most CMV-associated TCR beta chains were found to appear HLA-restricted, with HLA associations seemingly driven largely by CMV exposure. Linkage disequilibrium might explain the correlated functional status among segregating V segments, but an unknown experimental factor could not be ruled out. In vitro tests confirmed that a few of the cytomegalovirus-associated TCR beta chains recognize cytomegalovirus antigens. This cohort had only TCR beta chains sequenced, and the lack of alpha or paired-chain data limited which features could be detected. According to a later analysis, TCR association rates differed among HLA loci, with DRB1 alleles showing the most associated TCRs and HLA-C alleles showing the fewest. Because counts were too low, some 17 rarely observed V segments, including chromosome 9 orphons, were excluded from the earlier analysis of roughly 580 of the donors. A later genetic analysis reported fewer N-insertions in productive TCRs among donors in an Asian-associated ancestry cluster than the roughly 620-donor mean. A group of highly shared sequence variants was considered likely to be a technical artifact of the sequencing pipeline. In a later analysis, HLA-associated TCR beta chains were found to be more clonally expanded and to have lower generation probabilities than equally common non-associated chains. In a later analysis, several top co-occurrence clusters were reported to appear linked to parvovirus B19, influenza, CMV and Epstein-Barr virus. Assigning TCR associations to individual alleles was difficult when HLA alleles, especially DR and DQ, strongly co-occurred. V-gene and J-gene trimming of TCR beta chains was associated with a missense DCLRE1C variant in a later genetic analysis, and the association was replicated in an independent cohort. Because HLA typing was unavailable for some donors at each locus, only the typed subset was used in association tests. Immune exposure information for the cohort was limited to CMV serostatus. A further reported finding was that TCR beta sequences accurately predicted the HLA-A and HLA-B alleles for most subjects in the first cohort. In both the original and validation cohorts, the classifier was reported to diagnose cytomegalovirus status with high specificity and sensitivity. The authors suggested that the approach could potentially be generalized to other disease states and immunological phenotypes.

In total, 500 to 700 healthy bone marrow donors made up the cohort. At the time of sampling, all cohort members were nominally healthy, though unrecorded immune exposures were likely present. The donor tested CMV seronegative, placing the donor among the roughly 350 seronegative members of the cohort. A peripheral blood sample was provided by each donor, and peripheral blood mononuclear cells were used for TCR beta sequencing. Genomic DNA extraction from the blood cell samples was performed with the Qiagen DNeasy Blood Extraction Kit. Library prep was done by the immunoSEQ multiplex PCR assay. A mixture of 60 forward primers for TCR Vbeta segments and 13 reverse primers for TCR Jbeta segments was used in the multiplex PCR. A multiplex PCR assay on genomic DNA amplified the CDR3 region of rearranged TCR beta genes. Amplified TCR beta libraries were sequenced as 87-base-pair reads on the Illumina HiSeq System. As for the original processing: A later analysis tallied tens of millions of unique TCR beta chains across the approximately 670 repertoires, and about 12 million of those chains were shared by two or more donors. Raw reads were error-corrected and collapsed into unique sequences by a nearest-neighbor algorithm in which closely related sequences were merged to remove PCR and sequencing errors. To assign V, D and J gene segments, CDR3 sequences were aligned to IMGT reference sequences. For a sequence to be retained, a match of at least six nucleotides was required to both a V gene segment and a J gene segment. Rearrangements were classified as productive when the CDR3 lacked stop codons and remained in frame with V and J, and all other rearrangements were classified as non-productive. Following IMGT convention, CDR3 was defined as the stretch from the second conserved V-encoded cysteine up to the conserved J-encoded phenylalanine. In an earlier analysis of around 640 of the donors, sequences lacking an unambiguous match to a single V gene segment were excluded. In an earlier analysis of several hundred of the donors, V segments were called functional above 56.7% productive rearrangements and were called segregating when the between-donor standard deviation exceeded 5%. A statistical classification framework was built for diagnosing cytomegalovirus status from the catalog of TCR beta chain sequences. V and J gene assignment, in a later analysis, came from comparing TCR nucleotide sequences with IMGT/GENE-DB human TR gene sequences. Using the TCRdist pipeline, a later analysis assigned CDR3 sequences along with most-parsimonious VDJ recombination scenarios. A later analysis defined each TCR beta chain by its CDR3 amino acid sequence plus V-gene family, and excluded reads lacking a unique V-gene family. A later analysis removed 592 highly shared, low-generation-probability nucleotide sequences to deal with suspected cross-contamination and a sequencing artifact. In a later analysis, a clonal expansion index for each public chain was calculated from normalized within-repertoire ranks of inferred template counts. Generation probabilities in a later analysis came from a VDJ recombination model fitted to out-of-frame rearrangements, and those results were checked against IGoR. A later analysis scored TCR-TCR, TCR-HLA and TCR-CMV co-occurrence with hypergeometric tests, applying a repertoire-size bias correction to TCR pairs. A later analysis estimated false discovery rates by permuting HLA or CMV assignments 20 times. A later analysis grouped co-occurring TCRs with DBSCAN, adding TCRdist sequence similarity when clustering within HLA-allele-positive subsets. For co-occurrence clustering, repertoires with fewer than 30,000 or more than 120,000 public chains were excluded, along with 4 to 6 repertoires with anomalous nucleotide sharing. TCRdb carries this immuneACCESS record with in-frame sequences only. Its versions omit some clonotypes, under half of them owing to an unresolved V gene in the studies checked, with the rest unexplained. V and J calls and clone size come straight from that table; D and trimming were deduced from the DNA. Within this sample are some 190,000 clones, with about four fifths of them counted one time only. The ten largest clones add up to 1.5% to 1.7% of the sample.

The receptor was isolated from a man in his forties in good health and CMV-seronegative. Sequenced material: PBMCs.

The encoded CDR3 is CASSSAGGRSYEQYF. DNA sequence: TGTGCCAGCAGCTCGGCGGGAGGGCGGTCCTACGAGCAGTACTTC. The rearranged chain carries TRBV7-2 and TRBJ2-7; the central 9 bases match TRBD2. The CDR3 starts with the cysteine, ends with the phenylalanine, and has 15 residues. The sequence is cut down to CDR3 DNA, 45 bases in frame from base 1. V has 4 bases trimmed and J has 1 base trimmed; junction bases matching no gene number 5. CDR1 SGHTA and CDR2 FQGNSA are derived from the germline V gene.